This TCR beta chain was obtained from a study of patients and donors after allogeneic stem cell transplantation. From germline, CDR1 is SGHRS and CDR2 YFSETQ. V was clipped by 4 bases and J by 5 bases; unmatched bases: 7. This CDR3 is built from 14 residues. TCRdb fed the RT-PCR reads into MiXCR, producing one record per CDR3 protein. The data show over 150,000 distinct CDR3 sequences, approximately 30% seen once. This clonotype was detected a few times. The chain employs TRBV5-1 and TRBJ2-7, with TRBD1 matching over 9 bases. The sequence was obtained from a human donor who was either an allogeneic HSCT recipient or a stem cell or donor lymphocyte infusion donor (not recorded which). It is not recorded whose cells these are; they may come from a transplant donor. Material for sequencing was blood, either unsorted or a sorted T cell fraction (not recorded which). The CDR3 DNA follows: TGCGCCAGCAGCCTTAGGACAGGGGACGACGAGCAGTACTTC. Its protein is CASSLRTGDDEQYF. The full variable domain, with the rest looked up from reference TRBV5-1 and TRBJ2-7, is KAGVTQTPRYLIKTRGQQVTLSCSPISGHRSVSWYQQTPGQGLQFLFEYFSETQRNKGNFPGRFSGRQFSNSRSEMNVSTLELGDSALYLCASSLRTGDDEQYFGPGTRLTVT.